These 17 T cell receptor beta chains were sequenced from one sample in a study of PD-1 blockade in classical Hodgkin lymphoma. Every patient experienced relapse after autologous stem cell transplantation, and brentuximab vedotin exposure varied. The protocol was immunoSEQ multiplex PCR, while the TCRdb copy is restricted to in-frame clones and leaves out a portion. The data hold about 37,000 clones, with almost 90% observed a single time. This material consisted of peripheral blood mononuclear cells (PBMCs), taken before the second cycle of nivolumab. These receptors were taken from a human donor with classical Hodgkin lymphoma.

J is TRBJ2-5 and V is TRBV19; TRBD2 matches at 8 bases. The germline CDR1 and CDR2 sequences are LNHDA and SQIVND (reference sequence). Trimming cost V 9 bases and J 5 bases; bases outside gene matches: 11. The CDR3 totals 14 residues. CDR3: CARVRGSGGETQYF. The CDR3 coding sequence is TGTGCCAGGGTACGGGGGTCGGGAGGGGAGACCCAGTACTTC.

This clone was picked up one time. The chain carries TRBV28 and TRBJ1-2; D may be TRBD1 (6 bases). Trimming cost V 5 bases and J 3 bases, with 16 bases left between them. Looked up from germline, CDR1 is MDHEN and CDR2 is SYDVKM. The CDR3 loop spans 15 amino acids. The CDR3 loop is CASSTPGQGDYGYTF. Here the CDR3 DNA reads TGTGCCAGCAGTACCCCGGGACAAGGAGACTATGGCTACACCTTC.

The genes are TRBV9 and TRBJ2-7; 11 bases are a match to TRBD2. The CDR3 runs to 16 residues. The trim removed 2 bases at V and 2 bases at J, leaving 6 bases unmatched. Per germline, CDR1 SGDLS and CDR2 YYNGEE. Here the CDR3 reads CASSVSGRAGAYEQYF. In DNA form, the CDR3 reads TGTGCCAGCAGCGTTAGCGGGAGGGCCGGGGCCTACGAGCAGTACTTC. The variable domain in full, with the rest retrieved from reference TRBV9 and TRBJ2-7, is DSGVTQTPKHLITATGQRVTLRCSPRSGDLSVYWYQQSLDQGLQFLIQYYNGEERAKGNILERFSAQQFPDLHSELNLSSLELGDSALYFCASSVSGRAGAYEQYFGPGTRLTVT.

The chain links TRBV10-3 to TRBJ2-7, with TRBD2 as a possible D gene (7 bases). The V end was cut by 9 bases, the J end by 4 bases, with 22 bases between. Germline CDR1 ENHRY, CDR2 SYGVKD. This CDR3 has 15 residues. The CDR3 here is CAISVGRGGPYEQYF. In nucleotides, the CDR3 is TGTGCCATATCCGTGGGTAGGGGGGGCCCGTACGAGCAGTACTTC.

The genes are TRBV27 and TRBJ1-2, with 7 positions matching TRBD1. With 6 bases clipped from V and 1 base from J, the junction kept 2 bases outside the gene matches. The germline gives CDR1 MNHEY, CDR2 SMNVEV (reference sequence). The CDR3 runs 13 residues. The CDR3 reads CASRRDSNYGYTF. For the CDR3, the DNA is TGTGCCAGCAGACGGGACAGTAACTATGGCTACACCTTC.

The gene calls are TRBV2 and TRBJ1-1; D is possibly TRBD1 (6 bases). This CDR3 has 14 residues. Germline CDR1 SNHLY, CDR2 FYNNEI. Between the trimmed V and J ends, which lost 3 bases and 7 bases, there was a span of 15 bases. The CDR3 is CASSDAPGADEAFF. CDR3 DNA: TGTGCCAGCAGTGACGCCCCAGGGGCCGATGAAGCTTTCTTT.

Regarding this clone: An end of the junction differs from the germline gene, which may be a read error. The chain links TRBV19 to TRBJ2-3; 7 bases line up with TRBD2. CDR3 length: 13 residues. CDR1 is LNHDA, CDR2 SQIVND, per germline (reference sequence). DNA for the CDR3: TGTGCCAGTAGAATAGATCTTGCGGGGGCGCAGTATTTT. Its translation: CASRIDLAGAQYF.

CDR3 in DNA: TGTGCCAGCAGTGCTCGGGACCTCTATGGCTACACCTTC. As protein: CASSARDLYGYTF. The V call is TRBV25-1, the J call TRBJ1-2; a possible D gene is TRBD1 (5 bases). The germline V and J ends were trimmed by 4 bases and 4 bases, with 10 bases remaining between them. The CDR3 spans 13 residues. The germline V gene has CDR1 MGHDK and CDR2 SYGVNS.

The genes are TRBV27 and TRBJ1-2; 7 bases fit TRBD1. J lost 2 bases, V lost 4 bases, and 1 base had no gene match. The germline V gene encodes CDR1 MNHEY and CDR2 SMNVEV (reference sequence). The CDR3 sequence is 13 residues long. The CDR3, as DNA: TGTGCCAGCAGTTCCAGGGGGAACTATGGCTACACCTTC. Protein: CASSSRGNYGYTF.

The chain joins TRBV15 to TRBJ2-7; perhaps TRBD1 as D (6 bases). Germline CDR1 reads LNHNV; CDR2 reads YYDKDF (reference sequence). The CDR3 is made up of 16 amino acids. The V and J ends lost 3 bases and 0 bases respectively, with 15 bases between them. CDR3 nucleotides: TGTGCCACCAGCAGCCCCGGACAGACGAGCTCCTACGAGCAGTACTTC. This translates into CATSSPGQTSSYEQYF.

The V and J genes are TRBV6-5 and TRBJ2-7; the D is unclear. There are 13 residues in the CDR3. Trimming shortened V by 6 bases and J by 3 bases, and 12 bases separated the two germline ends. The V gene's germline CDR1 is MNHEY and CDR2 SVGAGI. In DNA form, the CDR3 reads TGTGCCAGCAGAACCCCTAGGCACTACGAGCAGTACTTC. Protein sequence: CASRTPRHYEQYF.

The chain joins TRBV10-1 to TRBJ2-1; D perhaps matches TRBD2 (5 bases). Germline V gives CDR1 WNHNN, CDR2 SYGVQD (reference sequence). This CDR3 has 15 residues. The ends were cut back, 0 bases at V and 0 bases at J, with 6 bases in the middle. This CDR3 is CASSESGGSYNEQFF. CDR3 in DNA: TGCGCCAGCAGTGAGTCTGGAGGCTCCTACAATGAGCAGTTCTTC.

The rearrangement links TRBV7-9 to TRBJ1-5, with 9 bases fitting TRBD1. V shed 5 bases, J shed 5 bases, and the junction held 7 bases outside the gene matches. Germline CDR1 and CDR2: SEHNR and FQNEAQ (reference sequence). The CDR3 contains 15 residues. The CDR3 is CASSRTGAGDQPQHF. The CDR3 DNA follows: TGTGCCAGCAGCCGGACAGGGGCTGGGGATCAGCCCCAGCATTTT. Drawing the rest from reference TRBV7-9 and TRBJ1-5, the complete variable domain is DTGVSQNPRHKITKRGQNVTFRCDPISEHNRLYWYRQTLGQGPEFLTYFQNEAQLEKSRLLSDRFSAERPKGSFSTLEIQRTEQGDSAMYLCASSRTGAGDQPQHFGDGTRLSIL.

The rearrangement links TRBV27 to TRBJ2-6, with 8 nucleotides matching TRBD1. CDR3 length equals 16 residues. Germline loops: CDR1 MNHEY, CDR2 SMNVEV (reference sequence). V trimming: 8 bases; J trimming: 1 base; junction bases outside the gene matches: 7. CDR3 in amino acids: CASGDRSRSGANVLTF. The DNA for the CDR3 is TGTGCCAGCGGGGACAGGTCCCGATCTGGGGCCAACGTCCTGACTTTC.

The chain is built from TRBV6-5 and TRBJ1-2, with D possibly TRBD1 on 5 matching bases. Germline loops: CDR1 MNHEY, CDR2 SVGAGI. Trimming removed 6 bases at V and 0 bases at J, with 14 bases between. CDR3 length equals 15 residues. CDR3 residues: CASRPTAITNYGYTF. CDR3 DNA: TGTGCCAGCAGACCGACAGCGATTACTAACTATGGCTACACCTTC.

The rearrangement links TRBV29-1 to TRBJ1-1, with TRBD1 as a possible D gene (5 bases). Trimming took 4 bases from V and 4 from J, leaving 22 bases between them. The V gene's germline CDR1 is SQVTM and CDR2 ANQGSEA. The CDR3 consists of 16 residues. DNA of the CDR3: TGCAGCGTTGGGTCCAGGCTCCGGGCTAGGGGCACTGAAGCTTTCTTT. It specifies CSVGSRLRARGTEAFF.

V gene TRBV5-4 combines with J gene TRBJ1-5; possible D gene TRBD1, 5 bases. The germline gives CDR1 SGHNT, CDR2 YYREEE (reference sequence). This CDR3 comprises 15 residues. The germline V and J ends were trimmed by 2 bases and 1 base, with 10 bases remaining between them. The CDR3 sequence is CASSFGGGSNQPQHF. DNA for the CDR3: TGTGCCAGCAGCTTTGGGGGAGGAAGCAATCAGCCCCAGCATTTT.